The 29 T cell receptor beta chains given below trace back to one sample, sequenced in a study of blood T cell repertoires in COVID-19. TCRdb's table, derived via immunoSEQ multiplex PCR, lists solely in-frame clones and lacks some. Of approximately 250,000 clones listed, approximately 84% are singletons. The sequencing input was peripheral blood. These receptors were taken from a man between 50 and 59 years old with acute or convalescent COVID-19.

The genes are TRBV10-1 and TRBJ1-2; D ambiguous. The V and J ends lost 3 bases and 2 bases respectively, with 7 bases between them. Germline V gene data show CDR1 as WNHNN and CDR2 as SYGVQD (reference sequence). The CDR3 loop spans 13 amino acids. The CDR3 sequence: CASSERRNYGYTF. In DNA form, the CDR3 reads TGCGCCAGCAGTGAAAGGAGAAACTATGGCTACACCTTC.

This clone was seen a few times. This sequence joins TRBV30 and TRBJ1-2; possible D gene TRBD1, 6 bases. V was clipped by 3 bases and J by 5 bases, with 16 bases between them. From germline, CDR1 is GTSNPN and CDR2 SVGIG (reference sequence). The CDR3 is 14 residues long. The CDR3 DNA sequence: TGTGCCTGGAGAAGAAGGGGACATCCGTATGGCTACACCTTC. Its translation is CAWRRRGHPYGYTF.

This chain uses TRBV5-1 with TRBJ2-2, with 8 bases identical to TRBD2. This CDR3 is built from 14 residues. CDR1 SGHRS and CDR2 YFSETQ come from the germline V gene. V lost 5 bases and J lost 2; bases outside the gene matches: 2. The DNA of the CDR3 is TGCGCCAGCAGATGGACTAGCAACACCGGGGAGCTGTTTTTT. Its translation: CASRWTSNTGELFF.

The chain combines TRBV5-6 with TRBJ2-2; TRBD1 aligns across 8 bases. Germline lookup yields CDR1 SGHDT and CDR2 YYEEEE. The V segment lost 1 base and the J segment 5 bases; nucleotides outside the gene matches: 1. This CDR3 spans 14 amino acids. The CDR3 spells CASSLTGGTGELFF. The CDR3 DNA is TGTGCCAGCAGCTTGACAGGGGGGACCGGGGAGCTGTTTTTT.

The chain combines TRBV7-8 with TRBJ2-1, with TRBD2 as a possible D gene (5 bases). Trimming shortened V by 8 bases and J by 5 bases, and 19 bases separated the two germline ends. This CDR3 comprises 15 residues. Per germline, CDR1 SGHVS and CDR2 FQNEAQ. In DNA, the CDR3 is TGTGCCAGCGTCGCATTAGCGCGGACTGACAATGAGCAGTTCTTC. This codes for CASVALARTDNEQFF.

CDR3 DNA sequence: TGTGCCAGCAGCCCCGGGGGGGACCTCTATGGCTACACCTTC. This sequence encodes CASSPGGDLYGYTF. The V call is TRBV6-1, the J call TRBJ1-2; the D gene is possibly TRBD1 (5 bases). V lost 6 bases to trimming and J lost 4 bases, with 15 bases between them. CDR3 length equals 14 residues. Per the germline V gene, CDR1 is MNHNS and CDR2 is SASEGT.

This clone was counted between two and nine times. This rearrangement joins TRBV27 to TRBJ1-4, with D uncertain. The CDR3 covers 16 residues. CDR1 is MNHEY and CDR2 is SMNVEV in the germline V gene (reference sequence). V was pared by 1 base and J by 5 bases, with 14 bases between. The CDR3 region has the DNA TGTGCCAGCAGTTTATTTTGGTACAGCAAAAATGAAAAACTGTTTTTT. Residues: CASSLFWYSKNEKLFF. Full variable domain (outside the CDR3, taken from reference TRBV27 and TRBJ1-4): EAQVTQNPRYLITVTGKKLTVTCSQNMNHEYMSWYRQDPGLGLRQIYYSMNVEVTDKGDVPEGYKVSRKEKRNFPLILESPSPNQTSLYFCASSLFWYSKNEKLFFGSGTQLSVL.

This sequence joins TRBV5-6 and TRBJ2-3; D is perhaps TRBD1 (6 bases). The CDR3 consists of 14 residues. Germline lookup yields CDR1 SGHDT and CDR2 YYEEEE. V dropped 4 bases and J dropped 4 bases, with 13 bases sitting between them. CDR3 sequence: CASSAAGAPDTQYF. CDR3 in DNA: TGTGCCAGCAGCGCGGCAGGGGCCCCAGATACGCAGTATTTT.

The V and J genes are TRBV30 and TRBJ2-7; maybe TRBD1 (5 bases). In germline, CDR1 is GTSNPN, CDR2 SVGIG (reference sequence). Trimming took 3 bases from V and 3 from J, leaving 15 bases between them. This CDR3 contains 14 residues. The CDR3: CAWRRSGINYEQYF. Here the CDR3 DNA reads TGTGCCTGGAGGAGATCAGGGATTAACTACGAGCAGTACTTC.

CDR3 loop: CSARRTGRYTGELFF. CDR3 DNA: TGCAGCGCTAGGAGGACAGGGAGATACACCGGGGAGCTGTTTTTT. This chain links TRBV29-1 with TRBJ2-2, with TRBD1 matching 8 bases. Unmatched junction bases numbered 10, after V lost 7 bases and J lost 3 bases. The CDR3 sequence is 15 residues long. The germline V gene encodes CDR1 SQVTM and CDR2 ANQGSEA.

CDR3 in DNA: TGTGCCAGCGCTGACAGGGTAGGGAATCAGCCCCAGCATTTT. As protein: CASADRVGNQPQHF. The rearrangement uses TRBV6-5 and TRBJ1-5, with 7 bases lining up with TRBD1. V trimming: 8 bases; J trimming: 4 bases; junction bases outside the gene matches: 8. This CDR3 is 14 amino acids long. CDR1 is MNHEY and CDR2 is SVGAGI in the germline V gene.

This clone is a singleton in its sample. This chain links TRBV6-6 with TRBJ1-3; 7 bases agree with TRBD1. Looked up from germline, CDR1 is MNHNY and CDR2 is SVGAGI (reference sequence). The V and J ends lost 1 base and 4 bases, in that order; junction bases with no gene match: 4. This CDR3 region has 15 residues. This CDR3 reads CASSYYPGQGNTIYF. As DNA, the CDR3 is TGTGCCAGCAGTTACTACCCGGGACAGGGAAACACCATATATTTT.

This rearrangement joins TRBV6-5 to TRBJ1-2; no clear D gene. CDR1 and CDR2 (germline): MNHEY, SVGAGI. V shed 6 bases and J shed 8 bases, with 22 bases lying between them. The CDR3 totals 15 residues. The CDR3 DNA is TGTGCCAGCAGGGCGGTCCCGGGGAAAGAGAGCGGCTACACCTTC. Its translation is CASRAVPGKESGYTF.

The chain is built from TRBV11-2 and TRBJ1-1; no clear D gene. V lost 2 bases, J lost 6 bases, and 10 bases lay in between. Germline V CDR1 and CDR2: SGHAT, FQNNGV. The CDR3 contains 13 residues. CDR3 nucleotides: TGTGCCAGCAGCTTATTTCGAGAAGCTGAAGCTTTCTTT. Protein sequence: CASSLFREAEAFF.

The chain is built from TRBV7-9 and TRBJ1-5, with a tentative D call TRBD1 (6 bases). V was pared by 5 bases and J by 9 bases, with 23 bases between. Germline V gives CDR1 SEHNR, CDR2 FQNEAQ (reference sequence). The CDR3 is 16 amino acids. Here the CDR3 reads CASSKSGTNPGGPQHF. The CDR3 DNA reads TGTGCCAGCAGCAAAAGCGGGACAAATCCTGGGGGGCCCCAGCATTTT.

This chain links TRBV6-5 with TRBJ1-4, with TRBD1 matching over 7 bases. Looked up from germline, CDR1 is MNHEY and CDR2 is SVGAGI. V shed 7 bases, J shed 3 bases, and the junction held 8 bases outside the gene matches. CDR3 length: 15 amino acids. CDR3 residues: CASTLDRVPNEKLFF. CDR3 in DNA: TGTGCCAGCACCCTTGACAGGGTTCCTAATGAAAAACTGTTTTTT.

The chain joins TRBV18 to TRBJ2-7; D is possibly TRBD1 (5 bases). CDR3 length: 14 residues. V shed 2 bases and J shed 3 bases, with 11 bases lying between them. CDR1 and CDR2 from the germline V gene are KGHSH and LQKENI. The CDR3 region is CASSPETEYYEQYF. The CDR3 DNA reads TGTGCCAGCTCACCAGAGACAGAATACTACGAGCAGTACTTC.

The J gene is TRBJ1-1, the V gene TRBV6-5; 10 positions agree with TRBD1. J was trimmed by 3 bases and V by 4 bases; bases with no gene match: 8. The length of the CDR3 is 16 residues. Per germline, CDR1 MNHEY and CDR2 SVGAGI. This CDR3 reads CASSSWDRGWYTEAFF. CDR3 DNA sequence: TGTGCCAGCAGTTCCTGGGACAGGGGATGGTACACTGAAGCTTTCTTT.

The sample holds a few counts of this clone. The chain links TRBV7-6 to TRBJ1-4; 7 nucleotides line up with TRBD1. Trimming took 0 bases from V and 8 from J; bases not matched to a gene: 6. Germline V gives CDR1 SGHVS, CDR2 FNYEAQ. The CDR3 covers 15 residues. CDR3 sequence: CASSLATGPGEKLFF. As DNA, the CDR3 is TGTGCCAGCAGCTTAGCGACAGGGCCTGGAGAAAAACTGTTTTTT.

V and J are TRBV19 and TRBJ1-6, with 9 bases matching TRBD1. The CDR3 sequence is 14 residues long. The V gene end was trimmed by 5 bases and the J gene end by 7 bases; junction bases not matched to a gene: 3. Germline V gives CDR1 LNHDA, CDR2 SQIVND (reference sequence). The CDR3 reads CASSYGQGNSPLHF. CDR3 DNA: TGTGCCAGTAGTTATGGACAGGGGAATTCACCCCTCCACTTT.

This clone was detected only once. The CDR3 loop reads CASKQAGGGTQYF. CDR3 sequence (DNA): TGTGCCAGCAAGCAAGCGGGGGGCGGGACCCAGTACTTC. The rearrangement joins TRBV6-5 to TRBJ2-5, with 9 bases aligning to TRBD2. V lost 7 bases, J lost 7 bases, and 7 bases stayed unmatched. The CDR3 consists of 13 residues. Germline values: CDR1 MNHEY, CDR2 SVGAGI.

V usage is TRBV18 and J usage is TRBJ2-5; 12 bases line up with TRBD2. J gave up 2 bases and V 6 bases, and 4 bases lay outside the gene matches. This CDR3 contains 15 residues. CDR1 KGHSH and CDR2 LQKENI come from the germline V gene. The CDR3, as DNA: TGTGCCAGCTCCCCTCTAGCGGGAGGGCAAGAGACCCAGTACTTC. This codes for CASSPLAGGQETQYF.

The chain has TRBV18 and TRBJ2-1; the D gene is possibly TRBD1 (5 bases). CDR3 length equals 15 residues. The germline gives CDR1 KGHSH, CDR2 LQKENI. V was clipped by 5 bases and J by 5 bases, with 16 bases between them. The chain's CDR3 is CASSGAQGRNNEQFF. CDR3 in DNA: TGTGCCAGCTCAGGGGCCCAAGGTAGGAACAATGAGCAGTTCTTC.

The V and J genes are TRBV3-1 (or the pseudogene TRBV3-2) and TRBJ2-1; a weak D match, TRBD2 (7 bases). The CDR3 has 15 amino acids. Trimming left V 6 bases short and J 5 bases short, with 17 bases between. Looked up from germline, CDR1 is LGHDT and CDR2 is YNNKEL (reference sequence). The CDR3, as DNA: TGTGCCAGCAGACAGAGGGGAGGGGGGGACAATGAGCAGTTCTTC. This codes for CASRQRGGGDNEQFF.

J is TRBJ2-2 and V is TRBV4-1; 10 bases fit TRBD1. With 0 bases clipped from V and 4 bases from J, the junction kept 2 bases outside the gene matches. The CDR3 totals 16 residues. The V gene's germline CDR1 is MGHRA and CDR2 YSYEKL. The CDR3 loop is CASSQEGQGSTGELFF. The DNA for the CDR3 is TGCGCCAGCAGCCAAGAGGGACAGGGGTCCACCGGGGAGCTGTTTTTT.

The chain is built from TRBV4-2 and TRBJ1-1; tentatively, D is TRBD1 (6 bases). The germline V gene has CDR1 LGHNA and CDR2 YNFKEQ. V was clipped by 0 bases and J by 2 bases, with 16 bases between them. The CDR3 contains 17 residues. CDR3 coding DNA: TGTGCCAGCAGCCAAGAACCGCTCGGGGGGCCCAACACTGAAGCTTTCTTT. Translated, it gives CASSQEPLGGPNTEAFF.

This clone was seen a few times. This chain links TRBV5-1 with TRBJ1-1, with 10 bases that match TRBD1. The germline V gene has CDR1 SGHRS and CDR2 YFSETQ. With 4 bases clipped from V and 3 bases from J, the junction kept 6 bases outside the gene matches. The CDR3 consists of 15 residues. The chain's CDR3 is CASSKSGTGDTEAFF. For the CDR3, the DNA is TGCGCCAGCAGCAAATCCGGGACAGGGGACACTGAAGCTTTCTTT.

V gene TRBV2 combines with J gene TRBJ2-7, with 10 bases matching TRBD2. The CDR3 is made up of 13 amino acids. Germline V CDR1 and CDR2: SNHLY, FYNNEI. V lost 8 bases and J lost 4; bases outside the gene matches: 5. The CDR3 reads CASSSGGPYEQYF. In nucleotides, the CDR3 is TGTGCCAGCTCTAGCGGGGGTCCATACGAGCAGTACTTC.

Here the CDR3 DNA reads TGTGCCAGCAGTTTAGCGACTAGCGGGAGTGCGCAGTACTTC. Protein sequence: CASSLATSGSAQYF. This rearrangement joins TRBV28 to TRBJ2-7, with 12 positions matching TRBD2. Trimming removed 2 bases from V and 9 bases from J; junction bases left unmatched: 5. Germline lookup yields CDR1 MDHEN and CDR2 SYDVKM. The CDR3 runs to 14 residues.